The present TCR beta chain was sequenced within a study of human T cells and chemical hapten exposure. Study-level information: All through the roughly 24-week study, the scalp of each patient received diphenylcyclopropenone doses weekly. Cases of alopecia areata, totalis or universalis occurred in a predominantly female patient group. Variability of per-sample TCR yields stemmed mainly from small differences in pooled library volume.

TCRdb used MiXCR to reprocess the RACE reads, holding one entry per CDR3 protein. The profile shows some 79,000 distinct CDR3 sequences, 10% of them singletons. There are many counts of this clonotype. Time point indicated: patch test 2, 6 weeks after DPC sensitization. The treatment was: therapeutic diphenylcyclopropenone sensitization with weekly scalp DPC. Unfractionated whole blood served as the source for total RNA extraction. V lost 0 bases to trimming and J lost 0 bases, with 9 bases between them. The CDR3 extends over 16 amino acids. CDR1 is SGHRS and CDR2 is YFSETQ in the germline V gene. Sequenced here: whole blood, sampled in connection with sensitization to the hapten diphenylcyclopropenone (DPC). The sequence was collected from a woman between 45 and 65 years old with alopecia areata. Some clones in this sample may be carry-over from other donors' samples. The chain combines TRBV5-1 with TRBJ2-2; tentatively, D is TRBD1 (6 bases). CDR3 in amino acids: CASSLEGDPNTGELFF. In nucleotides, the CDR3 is TGCGCCAGCAGCTTGGAGGGGGACCCGAACACCGGGGAGCTGTTTTTT.